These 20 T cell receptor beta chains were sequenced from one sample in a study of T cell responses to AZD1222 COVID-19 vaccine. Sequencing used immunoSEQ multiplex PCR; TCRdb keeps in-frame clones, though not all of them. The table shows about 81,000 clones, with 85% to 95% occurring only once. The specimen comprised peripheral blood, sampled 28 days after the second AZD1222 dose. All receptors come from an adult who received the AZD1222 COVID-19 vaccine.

The CDR3 DNA reads TGTGCCAGTACCCTCCGCTCTGGAAACACCATATATTTT. Encoded protein: CASTLRSGNTIYF. V gene TRBV19 combines with J gene TRBJ1-3; D gene unclear. The germline V gene has CDR1 LNHDA and CDR2 SQIVND (reference sequence). Trimming took off 7 bases at V and 0 bases at J, with 7 bases between the two ends. CDR3 length: 13 amino acids.

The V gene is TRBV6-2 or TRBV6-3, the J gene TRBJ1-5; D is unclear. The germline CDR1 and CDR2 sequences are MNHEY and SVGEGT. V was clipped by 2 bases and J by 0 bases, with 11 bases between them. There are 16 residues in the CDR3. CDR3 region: CASSYARTDSNQPQHF. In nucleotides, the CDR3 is TGTGCCAGCAGTTACGCTCGGACTGATAGCAATCAGCCCCAGCATTTT.

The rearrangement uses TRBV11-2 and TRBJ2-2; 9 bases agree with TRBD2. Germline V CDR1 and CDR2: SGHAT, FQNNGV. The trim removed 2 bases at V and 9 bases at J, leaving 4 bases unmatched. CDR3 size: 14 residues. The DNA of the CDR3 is TGTGCCAGCAGCTTACTTGCGGGAGGGAGGGAGCTGTTTTTT. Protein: CASSLLAGGRELFF.

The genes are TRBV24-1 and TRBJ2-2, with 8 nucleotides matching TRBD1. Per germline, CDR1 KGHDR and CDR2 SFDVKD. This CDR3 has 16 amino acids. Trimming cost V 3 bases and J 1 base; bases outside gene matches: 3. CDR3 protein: CATSDPGTGNTGELFF. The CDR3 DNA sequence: TGTGCCACCAGTGATCCCGGGACAGGGAACACCGGGGAGCTGTTTTTT.

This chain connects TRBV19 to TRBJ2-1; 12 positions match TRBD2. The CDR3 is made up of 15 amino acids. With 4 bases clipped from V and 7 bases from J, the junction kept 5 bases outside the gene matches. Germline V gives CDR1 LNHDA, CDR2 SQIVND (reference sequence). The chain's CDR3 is CASSTTSGSVNEQFF. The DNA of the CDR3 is TGTGCCAGTAGTACGACTAGCGGGAGTGTTAATGAGCAGTTCTTC.

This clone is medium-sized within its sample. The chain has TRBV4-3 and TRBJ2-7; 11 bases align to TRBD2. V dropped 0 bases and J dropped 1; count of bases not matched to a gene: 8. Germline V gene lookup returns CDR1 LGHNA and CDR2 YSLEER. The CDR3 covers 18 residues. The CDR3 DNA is TGCGCCAGCAGCCAAGATCTAGCGGGAGGACTATTATCCTACGAGCAGTACTTC. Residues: CASSQDLAGGLLSYEQYF.

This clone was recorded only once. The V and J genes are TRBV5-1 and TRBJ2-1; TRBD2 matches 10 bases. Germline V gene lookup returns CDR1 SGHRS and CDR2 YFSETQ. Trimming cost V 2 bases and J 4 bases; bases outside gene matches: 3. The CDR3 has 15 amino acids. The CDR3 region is CASSLGLAEYNEQFF. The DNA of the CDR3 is TGCGCCAGCAGCTTAGGACTAGCGGAATACAATGAGCAGTTCTTC.

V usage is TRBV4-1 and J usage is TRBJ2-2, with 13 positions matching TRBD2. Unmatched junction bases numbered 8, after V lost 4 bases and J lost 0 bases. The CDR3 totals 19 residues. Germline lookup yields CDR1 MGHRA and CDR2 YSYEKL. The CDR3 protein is CASSPFLTSGRANTGELFF. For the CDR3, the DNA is TGCGCCAGCAGCCCCTTTTTAACTAGCGGGAGGGCGAACACCGGGGAGCTGTTTTTT.

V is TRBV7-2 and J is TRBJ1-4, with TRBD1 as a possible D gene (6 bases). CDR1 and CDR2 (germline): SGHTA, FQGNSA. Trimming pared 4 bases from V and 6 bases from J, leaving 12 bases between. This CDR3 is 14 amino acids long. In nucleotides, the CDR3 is TGTGCCAGCAGCTCCACAGGGTTTGATGAAAAACTGTTTTTT. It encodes CASSSTGFDEKLFF. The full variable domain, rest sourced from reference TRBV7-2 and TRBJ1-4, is GAGVSQSPSNKVTEKGKDVELRCDPISGHTALYWYRQSLGQGLEFLIYFQGNSAPDKSGLPSDRFSAERTGGSVSTLTIQRTQQEDSAVYLCASSSTGFDEKLFFGSGTQLSVL.

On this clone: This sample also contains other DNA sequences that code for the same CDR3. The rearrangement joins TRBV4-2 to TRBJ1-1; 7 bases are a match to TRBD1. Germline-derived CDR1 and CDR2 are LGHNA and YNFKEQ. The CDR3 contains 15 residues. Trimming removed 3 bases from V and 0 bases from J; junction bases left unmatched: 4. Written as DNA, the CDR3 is TGTGCCAGCAGCCAGCCCGGGACAGTGAACACTGAAGCTTTCTTT. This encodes CASSQPGTVNTEAFF.

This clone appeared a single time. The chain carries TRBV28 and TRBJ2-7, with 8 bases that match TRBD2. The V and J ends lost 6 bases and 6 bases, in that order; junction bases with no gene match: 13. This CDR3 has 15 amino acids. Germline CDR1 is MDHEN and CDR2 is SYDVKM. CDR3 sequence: CASSGTRGFSGEQYF. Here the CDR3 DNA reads TGTGCCAGCAGCGGGACTAGAGGATTTTCTGGCGAGCAGTACTTC.

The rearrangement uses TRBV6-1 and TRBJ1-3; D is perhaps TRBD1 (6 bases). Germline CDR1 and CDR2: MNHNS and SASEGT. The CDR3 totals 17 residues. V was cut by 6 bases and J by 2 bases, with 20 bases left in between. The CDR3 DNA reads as TGTGCCAGCAGAGAAAAGGCGGTGTCAGGGGCTGGAAACACCATATATTTT. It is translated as CASREKAVSGAGNTIYF.

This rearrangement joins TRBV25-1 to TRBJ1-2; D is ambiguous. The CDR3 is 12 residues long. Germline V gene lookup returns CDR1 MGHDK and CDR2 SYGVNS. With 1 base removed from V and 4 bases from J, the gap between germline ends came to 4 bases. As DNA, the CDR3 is TGTGCCAGCAGTGAATCTACCTATGGCTACACCTTC. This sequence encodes CASSESTYGYTF.

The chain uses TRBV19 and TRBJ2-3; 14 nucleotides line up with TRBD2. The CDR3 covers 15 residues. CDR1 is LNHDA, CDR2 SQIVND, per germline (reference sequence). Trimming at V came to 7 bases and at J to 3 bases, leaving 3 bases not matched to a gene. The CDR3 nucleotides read TGTGCCAGTACCCGGACTAGCGGGAGGACAGATACGCAGTATTTT. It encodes CASTRTSGRTDTQYF. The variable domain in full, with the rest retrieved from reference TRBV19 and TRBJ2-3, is DGGITQSPKYLFRKEGQNVTLSCEQNLNHDAMYWYRQDPGQGLRLIYYSQIVNDFQKGDIAEGYSVSREKKESFPLTVTSAQKNPTAFYLCASTRTSGRTDTQYFGPGTRLTVL.

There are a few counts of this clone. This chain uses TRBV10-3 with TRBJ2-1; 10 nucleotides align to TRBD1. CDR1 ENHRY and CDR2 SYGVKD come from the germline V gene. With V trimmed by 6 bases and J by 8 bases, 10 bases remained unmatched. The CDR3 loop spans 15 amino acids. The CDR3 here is CAIRRDRGRFHEQFF. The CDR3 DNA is TGTGCCATCAGGCGAGACAGGGGGCGCTTCCATGAGCAGTTCTTC.

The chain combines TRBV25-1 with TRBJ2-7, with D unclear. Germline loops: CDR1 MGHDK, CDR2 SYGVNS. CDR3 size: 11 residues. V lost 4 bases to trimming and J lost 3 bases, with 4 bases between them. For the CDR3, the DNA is TGTGCCAGCAGTGCCAACTACGAGCAGTACTTC. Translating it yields CASSANYEQYF.

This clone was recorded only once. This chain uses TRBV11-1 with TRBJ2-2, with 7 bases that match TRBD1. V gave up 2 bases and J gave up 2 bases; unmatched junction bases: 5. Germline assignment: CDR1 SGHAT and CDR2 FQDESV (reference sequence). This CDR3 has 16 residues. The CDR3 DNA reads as TGTGCCAGCAGCTTAAACAGGGGATCAAACACCGGGGAGCTGTTTTTT. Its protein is CASSLNRGSNTGELFF.

CDR3: CASSLGGTSGPVTDTQYF. The CDR3 DNA reads TGCGCCAGCAGCCTGGGCGGGACTAGCGGACCAGTCACAGATACGCAGTATTTT. This sequence joins TRBV4-3 and TRBJ2-3; 11 nucleotides align to TRBD2. CDR1 and CDR2 (germline): LGHNA, YSLEER. The CDR3 sequence is 18 residues long. V lost 4 bases and J lost 2; bases outside the gene matches: 11.

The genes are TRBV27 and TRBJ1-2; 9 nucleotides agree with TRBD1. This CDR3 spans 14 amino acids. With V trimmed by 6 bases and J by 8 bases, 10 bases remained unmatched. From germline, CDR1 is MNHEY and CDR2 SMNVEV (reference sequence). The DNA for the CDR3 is TGTGCCAGCAGGCCGGGACAGGGAACGGGGGGCTACACCTTC. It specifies CASRPGQGTGGYTF.

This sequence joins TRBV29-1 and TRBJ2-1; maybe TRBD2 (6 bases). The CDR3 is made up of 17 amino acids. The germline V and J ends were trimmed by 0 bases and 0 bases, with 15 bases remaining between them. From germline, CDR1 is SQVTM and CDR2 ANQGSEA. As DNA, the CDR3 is TGCAGCGTTGAAGAAGGGCTAGCGCATAGCTCCTACAATGAGCAGTTCTTC. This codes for CSVEEGLAHSSYNEQFF.